This TCR beta chain was obtained from a study of cytomegalovirus exposure and HLA in healthy donors. Findings and caveats of the study: A later analysis linked 16,951 TCR beta sequences to HLA alleles at 0.05 false discovery rate.

Primers: 60 Vbeta forward and 13 Jbeta reverse. Repertoires were generated with immunoSEQ multiplex PCR, while TCRdb's copy carries only in-frame clones and drops some. The sample shows more than 150,000 clones, around 78% of them seen only once. Healthy bone marrow donors made up the donor group. Germline CDR1 reads GTSNPN; CDR2 reads SVGIG (reference sequence). V lost 8 bases and J 5 bases, leaving 18 bases between the germline ends. The CDR3 has 14 residues. On this clone: No antigen is known for it.

The gene calls are TRBV30 and TRBJ2-2; weak D call: TRBD2 (5 bases). This TCR was sampled from a man in his forties in good health and CMV-seronegative. The sequenced material came from PBMCs. CDR3 in DNA: TGTGCCGGAGCGAGGTCCAGAGGGACCGGGGAGCTGTTTTTT. Its translation is CAGARSRGTGELFF.